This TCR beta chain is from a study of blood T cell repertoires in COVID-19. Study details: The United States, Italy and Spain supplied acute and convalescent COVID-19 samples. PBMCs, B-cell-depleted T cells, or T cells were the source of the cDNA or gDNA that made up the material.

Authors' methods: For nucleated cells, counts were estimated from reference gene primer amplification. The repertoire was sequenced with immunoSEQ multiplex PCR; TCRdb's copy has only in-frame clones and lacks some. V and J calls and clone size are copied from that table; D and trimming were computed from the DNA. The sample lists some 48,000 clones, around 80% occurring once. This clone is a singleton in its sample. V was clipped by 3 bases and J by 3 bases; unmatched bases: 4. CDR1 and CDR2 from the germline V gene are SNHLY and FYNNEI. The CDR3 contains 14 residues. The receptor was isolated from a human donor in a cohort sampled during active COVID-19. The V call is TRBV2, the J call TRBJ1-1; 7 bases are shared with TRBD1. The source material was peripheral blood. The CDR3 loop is CASSDKGAHTEAFF. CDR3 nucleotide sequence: TGTGCCAGCAGTGATAAGGGGGCGCACACTGAAGCTTTCTTT.